This TCR beta chain was sequenced during a study of T cells in Graves' hyperthyroidism and ophthalmopathy (dated by TCRdb to 2018 to 2020). Notes on the research overall: To identify distinguishing TCR V-J signatures, a discovery cohort of some 100 patients was used, comprising 43 with Graves' ophthalmopathy and some 60 with stable Graves' hyperthyroidism. Thyroid tissue and blood T-cell repertoires from roughly six Graves' hyperthyroidism patients were also compared in the study. After sampling, hyperthyroidism patients received methimazole starting at 30 mg daily, and ophthalmopathy patients received high-dose intravenous methylprednisolone. Prospective prediction of ophthalmopathy was tested in an independent validation cohort consisting of 18 to 20 hyperthyroidism patients and some 17 patients who later progressed to ophthalmopathy. The 100 discovery patients were randomly split 7:3 into training and test sets. TCR Vbeta CDR3 sequencing of 120 to 150 peripheral blood samples (roughly 43 ophthalmopathy, 75 to 85 hyperthyroidism and roughly 17 progressor patients) is reported in the paper.

The full study reports these points: Sample size was not statistically predetermined, and investigators were not blinded to group allocation. Blood samples also contained most of the expanded thyroid clonotypes (frequency above 0.001), which suggests that blood repertoires may reflect thyroid immune responses. In cross-validation, a model built on a 13 V-J signature told ophthalmopathy apart from stable hyperthyroidism with 87.88% sensitivity and about 81% specificity, and in testing the same model reached 80%/75%. In validation, progression to ophthalmopathy was predicted by the model with 70.59% sensitivity and 72.22% specificity, a median of 6.5 months before onset.

A patient counted as having stable Graves' hyperthyroidism if no progression to ophthalmopathy occurred over 18 months of follow-up. The hyperthyroidism patients were between 18 and 65 years old and newly diagnosed, with a disease duration of less than 2 months. The study excluded patients with uncontrolled infections, other autoimmune diseases, pregnancy or lactation. Diagnoses were established on the basis of clinical symptoms, serum thyroxine and TRAb, thyroid ultrasound, and orbital computed tomography. Trizol reagent was used to extract total RNA, and RNA quality was then checked on an Agilent 2100 Bioanalyzer. The TCR beta CDR3 regions were amplified from RNA transcripts. A first-round RT-PCR of the TCR CDR3 used the HTBI primer set with the Qiagen OneStep RT-PCR kit. The libraries were constructed in a second round of multiplex PCR and then size-selected and purified. Paired-end sequencing of the libraries was performed with 100 bp reads on an Illumina HiSeq2000. The paper's data handling went like this. SOAPnuke was used to process the raw data, with reads discarded if the reads contained adapters or uncalled bases, had a mean Phred below 15, or lacked an exact constant-primer or identifier match. High-quality paired reads were merged using COPE v1.2.5, and each unique nucleotide sequence was defined as a clonotype. MiTCR v1.1 was used to align clonotypes to the IMGT TRBV, TRBD and TRBJ reference segments. Analysis was restricted to V-J combinations with a frequency above 0.0001, which covered roughly 99% of repertoires. The TCS score was defined as F50 (clonal expansion) divided by E x V (chaos), with BLOSUM62-based TCRdist calculated between CDR3 peptides within each V-J. Welch's t-statistics and random forest reduced 450 to 600 V-J features to under 15, which were used in a naive Bayes classifier (R e1071). Using fastp at Q25 and MiXCR, TCRdb reprocessed the public reads and kept productive beta chains. Each record represents a unique CDR3 protein, reported with the most common genes and DNA among its rows. TCRdb, rather than the study authors, made the V and J calls. The sample has 560,000 or so distinct CDR3 sequences on record, 35% to 55% of them singletons. The ten top clones hold approximately 8.2% of the sample.

About this clonotype itself: Its antigen has not been determined. The junction departs from the called germline gene at one end, perhaps through a read error.

Sequenced sample: peripheral blood or thyroid tissue (not recorded which). The source is a woman between 18 and 30 years old with Graves' hyperthyroidism. Donor details come from another sample of the same person, matched by shared clones.

The CDR3 has the sequence CANSYPKAEQYF. Here is the DNA: TGTGCCAACAGTTACCCTAAGGCCGAGCAGTACTTC. The sequence joins TRBV6-5 to TRBJ2-7; the D gene remains uncertain. The CDR3 sequence holds 12 residues, the cysteine and phenylalanine included. Only the CDR3 region is kept as DNA, spanning 36 bases read in frame from base 1. For CDR1 and CDR2, the germline V gene lists MNHEY and SVGAGI.